This TCR beta chain derives from a study of low-dose radiotherapy and immunotherapy resistance in tumors. TRAV- and TRBV-specific primers, spanning alpha and beta chains, primed first-strand cDNA. The authors ran 15 to 20 PCR cycles to amplify TCRs with a constant-region primer and V-primer adapter. Each CDR3 protein is one row after TCRdb ran MiXCR on the reads. The sample has 35,000 to 50,000 distinct CDR3 sequences, 25% to 40% seen once. Time point noted: before trial treatment. Each patient who was eligible had an advanced solid tumor with no tumor-infiltrating lymphocytes. The CDR3 runs 14 residues. J lost 4 bases, V lost 3 bases, and 4 bases had no gene match. Germline CDR1 reads SNHLY; CDR2 reads FYNNEI. In this sample, this clonotype turned up many times.

The chain joins TRBV2 to TRBJ2-5, with TRBD1 matching over 8 bases. The origin of this receptor is a male donor with gallbladder cancer. Source: PBMCs, taken before treatment. The DNA for the CDR3 is TGTGCCAGCAGTGACAGGGGGCTCCGAGAGACCCAGTACTTC. The encoded protein is CASSDRGLRETQYF.